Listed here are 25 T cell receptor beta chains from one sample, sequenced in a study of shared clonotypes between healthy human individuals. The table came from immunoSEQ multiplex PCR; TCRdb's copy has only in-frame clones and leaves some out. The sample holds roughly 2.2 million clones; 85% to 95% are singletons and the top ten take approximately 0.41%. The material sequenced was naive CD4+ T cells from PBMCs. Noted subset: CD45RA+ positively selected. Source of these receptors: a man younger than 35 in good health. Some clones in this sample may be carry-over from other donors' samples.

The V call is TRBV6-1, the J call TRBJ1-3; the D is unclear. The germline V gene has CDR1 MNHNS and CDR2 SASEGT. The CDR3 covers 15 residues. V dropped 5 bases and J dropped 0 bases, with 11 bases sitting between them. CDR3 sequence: CASSQDWSSGNTIYF. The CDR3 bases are TGTGCCAGCAGTCAGGACTGGAGCTCTGGAAACACCATATATTTT.

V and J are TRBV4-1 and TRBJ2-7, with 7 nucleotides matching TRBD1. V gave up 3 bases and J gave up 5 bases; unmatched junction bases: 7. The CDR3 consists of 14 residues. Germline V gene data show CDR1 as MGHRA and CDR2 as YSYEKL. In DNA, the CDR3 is TGCGCCAGCAGCCAGGGGACAGTTCTCGACGAGCAGTACTTC. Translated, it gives CASSQGTVLDEQYF.

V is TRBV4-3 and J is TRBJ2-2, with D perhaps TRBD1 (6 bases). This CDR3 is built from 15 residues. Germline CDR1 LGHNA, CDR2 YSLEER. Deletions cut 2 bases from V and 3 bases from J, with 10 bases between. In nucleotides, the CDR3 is TGCGCCAGCAGCCAATGGGACACCGACACCGGGGAGCTGTTTTTT. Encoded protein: CASSQWDTDTGELFF.

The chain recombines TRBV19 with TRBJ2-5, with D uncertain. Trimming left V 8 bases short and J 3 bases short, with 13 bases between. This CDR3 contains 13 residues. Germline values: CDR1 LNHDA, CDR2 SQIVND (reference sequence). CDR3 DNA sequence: TGTGCCAGTTCCCAAGATAAGGAAGAGACCCAGTACTTC. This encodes CASSQDKEETQYF.

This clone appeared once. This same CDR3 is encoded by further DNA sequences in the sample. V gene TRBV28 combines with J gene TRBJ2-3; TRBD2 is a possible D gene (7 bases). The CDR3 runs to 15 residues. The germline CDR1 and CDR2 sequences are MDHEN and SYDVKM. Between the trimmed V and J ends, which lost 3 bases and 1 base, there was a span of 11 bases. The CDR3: CASSFLGGGTDTQYF. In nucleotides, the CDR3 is TGTGCCAGCAGTTTTTTAGGGGGGGGCACAGATACGCAGTATTTT.

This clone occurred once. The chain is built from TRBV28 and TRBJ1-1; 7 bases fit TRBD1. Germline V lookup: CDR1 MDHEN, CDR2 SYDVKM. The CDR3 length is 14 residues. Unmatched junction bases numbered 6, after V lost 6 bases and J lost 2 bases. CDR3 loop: CASRRGQPNTEAFF. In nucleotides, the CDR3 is TGTGCCAGCAGGCGGGGACAGCCCAACACTGAAGCTTTCTTT.

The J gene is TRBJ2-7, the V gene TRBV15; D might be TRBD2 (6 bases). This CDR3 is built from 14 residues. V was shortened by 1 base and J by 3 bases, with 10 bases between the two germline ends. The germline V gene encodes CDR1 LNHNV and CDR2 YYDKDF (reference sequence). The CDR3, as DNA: TGTGCCACCAGCAGAGGGACTAACTTCTACGAGCAGTACTTC. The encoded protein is CATSRGTNFYEQYF. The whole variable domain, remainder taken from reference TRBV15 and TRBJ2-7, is DAMVIQNPRYQVTQFGKPVTLSCSQTLNHNVMYWYQQKSSQAPKLLFHYYDKDFNNEADTPDNFQSRRPNTSFCFLDIRSPGLGDTAMYLCATSRGTNFYEQYFGPGTRLTVT.

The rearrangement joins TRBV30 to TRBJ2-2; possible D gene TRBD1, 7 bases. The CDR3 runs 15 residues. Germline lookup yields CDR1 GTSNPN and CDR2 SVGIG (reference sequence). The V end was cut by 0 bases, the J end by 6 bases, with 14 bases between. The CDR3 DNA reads TGTGCCTGGAGTGTAGTAGCCAGGGGGGCCGGGGAGCTGTTTTTT. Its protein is CAWSVVARGAGELFF. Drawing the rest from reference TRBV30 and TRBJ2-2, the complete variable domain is SQTIHQWPATLVQPVGSPLSLECTVEGTSNPNLYWYRQAAGRGLQLLFYSVGIGQISSEVPQNLSASRPQDRQFILSSKKLLLSDSGFYLCAWSVVARGAGELFFGEGSRLTVL.

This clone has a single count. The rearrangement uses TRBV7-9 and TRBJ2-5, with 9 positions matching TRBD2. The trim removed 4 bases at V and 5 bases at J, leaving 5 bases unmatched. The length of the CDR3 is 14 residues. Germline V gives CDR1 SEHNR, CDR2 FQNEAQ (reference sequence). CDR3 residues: CASSYVAGVETQYF. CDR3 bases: TGTGCCAGCAGCTACGTAGCGGGAGTGGAGACCCAGTACTTC. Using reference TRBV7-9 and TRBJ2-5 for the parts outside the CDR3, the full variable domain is DTGVSQNPRHKITKRGQNVTFRCDPISEHNRLYWYRQTLGQGPEFLTYFQNEAQLEKSRLLSDRFSAERPKGSFSTLEIQRTEQGDSAMYLCASSYVAGVETQYFGPGTRLLVL.

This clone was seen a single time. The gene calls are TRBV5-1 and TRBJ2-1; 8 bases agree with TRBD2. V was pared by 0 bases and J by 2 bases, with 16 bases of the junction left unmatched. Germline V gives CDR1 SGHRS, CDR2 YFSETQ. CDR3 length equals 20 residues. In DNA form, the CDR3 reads TGCGCCAGCAGCTTGGATCCCGGGCTAGCGGGTATCAAAGCCTACAATGAGCAGTTCTTC. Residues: CASSLDPGLAGIKAYNEQFF.

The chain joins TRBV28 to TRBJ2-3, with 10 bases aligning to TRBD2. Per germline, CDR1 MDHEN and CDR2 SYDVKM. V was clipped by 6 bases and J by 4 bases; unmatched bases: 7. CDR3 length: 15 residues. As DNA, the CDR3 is TGTGCCAGCAGGGGAGCTAGCGGGAGCTCAGATACGCAGTATTTT. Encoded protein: CASRGASGSSDTQYF.

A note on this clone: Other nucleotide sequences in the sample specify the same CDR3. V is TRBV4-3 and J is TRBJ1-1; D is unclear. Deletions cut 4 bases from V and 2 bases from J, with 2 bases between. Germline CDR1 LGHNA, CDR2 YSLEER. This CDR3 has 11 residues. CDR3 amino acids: CASSRNTEAFF. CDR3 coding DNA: TGCGCCAGCAGCCGTAACACTGAAGCTTTCTTT.

CDR3 DNA: TGTGCCAGCAGCTTAGGCAGGGGGCTTGGAACTAATGAAAAACTGTTTTTT. Its protein is CASSLGRGLGTNEKLFF. The V gene is TRBV7-2, the J gene TRBJ1-4, with 8 positions matching TRBD1. The CDR3 spans 17 residues. The V and J ends lost 1 base and 1 base, in that order; junction bases with no gene match: 5. Looked up from germline, CDR1 is SGHTA and CDR2 is FQGNSA. Based on the CDR3 plus reference TRBV7-2 and TRBJ1-4, the full variable domain is GAGVSQSPSNKVTEKGKDVELRCDPISGHTALYWYRQSLGQGLEFLIYFQGNSAPDKSGLPSDRFSAERTGGSVSTLTIQRTQQEDSAVYLCASSLGRGLGTNEKLFFGSGTQLSVL.

The CDR3 coding sequence is TGTGCCAGCTCAGATCGGACAGGGGGGGACTATGGCTACACCTTC. This sequence encodes CASSDRTGGDYGYTF. This chain connects TRBV18 to TRBJ1-2, with 10 bases identical to TRBD1. V lost 5 bases, J lost 3 bases, and 6 bases stayed unmatched. This CDR3 is built from 15 residues. Germline V lookup: CDR1 KGHSH, CDR2 LQKENI.

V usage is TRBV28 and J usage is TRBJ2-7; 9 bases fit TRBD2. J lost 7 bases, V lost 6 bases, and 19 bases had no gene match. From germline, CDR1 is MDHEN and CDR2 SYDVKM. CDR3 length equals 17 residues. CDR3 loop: CASSTNLGGRAMSEQYF. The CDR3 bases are TGTGCCAGCAGCACCAACCTTGGCGGGAGGGCCATGAGTGAGCAGTACTTC.

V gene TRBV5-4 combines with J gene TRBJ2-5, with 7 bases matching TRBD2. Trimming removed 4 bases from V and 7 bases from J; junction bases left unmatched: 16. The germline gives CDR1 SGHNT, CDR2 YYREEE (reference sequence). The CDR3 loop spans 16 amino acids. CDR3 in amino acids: CASSGIGGGLVRTQYF. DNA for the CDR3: TGTGCCAGCAGCGGGATCGGGGGAGGGCTGGTAAGGACCCAGTACTTC.

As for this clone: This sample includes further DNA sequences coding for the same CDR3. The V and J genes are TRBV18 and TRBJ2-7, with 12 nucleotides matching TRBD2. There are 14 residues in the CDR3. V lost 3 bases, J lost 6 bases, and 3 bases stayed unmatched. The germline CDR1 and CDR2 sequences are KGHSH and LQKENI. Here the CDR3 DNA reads TGTGCCAGCTCACCGGGACTAGCGGGTTCCGAGCAGTACTTC. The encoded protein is CASSPGLAGSEQYF. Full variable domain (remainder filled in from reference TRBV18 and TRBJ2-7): NAGVMQNPRHLVRRRGQEARLRCSPMKGHSHVYWYRQLPEEGLKFMVYLQKENIIDESGMPKERFSAEFPKEGPSILRIQQVVRGDSAAYFCASSPGLAGSEQYFGPGTRLTVT.

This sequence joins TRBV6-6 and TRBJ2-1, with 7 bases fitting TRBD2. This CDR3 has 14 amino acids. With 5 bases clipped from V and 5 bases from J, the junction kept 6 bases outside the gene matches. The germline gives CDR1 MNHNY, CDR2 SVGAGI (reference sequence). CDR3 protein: CASSLPRGDNEQFF. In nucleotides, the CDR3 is TGTGCCAGCAGTCTCCCACGGGGGGACAATGAGCAGTTCTTC.

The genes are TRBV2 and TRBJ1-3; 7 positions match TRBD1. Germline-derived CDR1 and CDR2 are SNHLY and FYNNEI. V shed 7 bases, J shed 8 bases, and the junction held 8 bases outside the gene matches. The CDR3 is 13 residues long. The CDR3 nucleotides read TGTGCCAGCACGCAGGGGGTTTGGGACACCATATATTTT. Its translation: CASTQGVWDTIYF.

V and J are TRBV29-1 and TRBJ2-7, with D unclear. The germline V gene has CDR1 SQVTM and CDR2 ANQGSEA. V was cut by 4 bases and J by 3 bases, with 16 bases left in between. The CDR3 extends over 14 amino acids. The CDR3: CSVVIRITFYEQYF. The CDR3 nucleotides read TGCAGCGTTGTGATAAGGATCACATTCTACGAGCAGTACTTC.

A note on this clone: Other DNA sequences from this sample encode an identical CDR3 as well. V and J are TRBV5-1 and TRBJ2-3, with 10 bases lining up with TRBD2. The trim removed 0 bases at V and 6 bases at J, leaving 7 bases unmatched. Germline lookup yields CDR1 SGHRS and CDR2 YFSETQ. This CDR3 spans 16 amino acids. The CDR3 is CASSLVLAGAADTQYF. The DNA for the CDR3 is TGCGCCAGCAGCTTGGTTCTAGCGGGGGCGGCGGATACGCAGTATTTT.

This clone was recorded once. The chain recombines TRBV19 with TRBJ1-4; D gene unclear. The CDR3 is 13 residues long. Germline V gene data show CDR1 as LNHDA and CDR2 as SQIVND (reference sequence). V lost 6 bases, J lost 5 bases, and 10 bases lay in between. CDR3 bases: TGTGCCAGTAGCCGAGATGTCAATGAAAAACTGTTTTTT. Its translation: CASSRDVNEKLFF.

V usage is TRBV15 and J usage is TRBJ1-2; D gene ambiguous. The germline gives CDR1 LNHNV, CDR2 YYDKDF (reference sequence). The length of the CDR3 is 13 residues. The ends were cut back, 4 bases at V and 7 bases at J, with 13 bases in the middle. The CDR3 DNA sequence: TGTGCCACCAGCACGAGACCAGCAACTGGCTACACCTTC. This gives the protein CATSTRPATGYTF.

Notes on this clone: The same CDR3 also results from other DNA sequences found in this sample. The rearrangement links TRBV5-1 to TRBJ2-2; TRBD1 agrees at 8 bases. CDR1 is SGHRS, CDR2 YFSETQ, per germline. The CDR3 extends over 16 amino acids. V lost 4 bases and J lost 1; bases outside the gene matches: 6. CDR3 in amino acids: CASSPRGTGNTGELFF. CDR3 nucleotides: TGCGCCAGCAGCCCCCGGGGGACAGGGAACACCGGGGAGCTGTTTTTT.

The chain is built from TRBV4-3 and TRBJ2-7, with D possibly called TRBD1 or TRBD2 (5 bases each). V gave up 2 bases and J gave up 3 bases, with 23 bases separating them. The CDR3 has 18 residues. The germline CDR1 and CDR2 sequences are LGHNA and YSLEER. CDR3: CASSQLSRDAKEYYEQYF. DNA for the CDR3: TGCGCCAGCAGCCAACTATCCCGGGACGCCAAAGAATACTACGAGCAGTACTTC.